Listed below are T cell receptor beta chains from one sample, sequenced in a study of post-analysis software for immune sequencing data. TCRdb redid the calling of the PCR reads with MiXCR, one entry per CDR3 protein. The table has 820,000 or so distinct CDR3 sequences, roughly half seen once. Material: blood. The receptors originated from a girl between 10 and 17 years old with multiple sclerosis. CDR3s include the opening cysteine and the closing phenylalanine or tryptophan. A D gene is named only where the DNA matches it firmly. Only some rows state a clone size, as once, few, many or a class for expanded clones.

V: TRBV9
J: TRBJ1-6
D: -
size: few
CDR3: CASSGGGGSNSPLHF
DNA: TGTGCCAGCAGCGGCGGCGGGGGCTCTAATTCACCCCTCCACTTT

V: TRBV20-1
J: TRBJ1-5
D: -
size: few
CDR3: CSARDRVNSNQPQHF
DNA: TGCAGTGCTAGAGATCGGGTGAATAGCAATCAGCCCCAGCATTTT

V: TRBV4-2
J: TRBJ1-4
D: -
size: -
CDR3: CASSQEQVREKLFF
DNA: TGTGCCAGCAGCCAAGAACAGGTCCGGGAAAAACTGTTTTTT

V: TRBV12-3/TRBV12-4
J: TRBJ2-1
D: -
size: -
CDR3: CASSPYSDYNEQFF
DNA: TGTGCCAGCAGTCCATACAGCGACTACAATGAGCAGTTCTTC

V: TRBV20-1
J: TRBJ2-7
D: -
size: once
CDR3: CSATTGDLPYEQYF
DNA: TGCAGTGCTACAACAGGGGACTTGCCCTACGAGCAGTACTTC

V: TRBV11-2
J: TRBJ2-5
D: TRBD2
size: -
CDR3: CASSSSGGTQETQYF
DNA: TGTGCCAGCAGCTCCAGCGGGGGAACCCAAGAGACCCAGTACTTC

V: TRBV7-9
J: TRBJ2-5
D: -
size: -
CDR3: CASSLRIGVFEETQYF
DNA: TGTGCCAGCAGCTTAAGAATAGGGGTGTTTGAGGAGACCCAGTACTTC

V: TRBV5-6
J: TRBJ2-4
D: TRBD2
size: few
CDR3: CASSDRLARALPPKNIQYF
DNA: TGTGCCAGCAGCGACAGACTAGCGCGAGCTTTACCACCCAAAAACATTCAGTACTTC

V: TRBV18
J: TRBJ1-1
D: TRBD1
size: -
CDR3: CASSPRDREAFF
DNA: TGTGCCAGCTCACCACGGGACAGAGAAGCTTTCTTT

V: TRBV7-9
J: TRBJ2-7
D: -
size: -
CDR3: CASSPPGLIYEQYF
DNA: TGTGCCAGCAGCCCCCCGGGACTGATCTACGAGCAGTACTTC

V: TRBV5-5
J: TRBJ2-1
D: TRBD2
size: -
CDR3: CASTGRLVAGARNEQFF
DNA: TGTGCCAGCACCGGCCGCCTAGTAGCGGGAGCAAGAAATGAGCAGTTCTTC

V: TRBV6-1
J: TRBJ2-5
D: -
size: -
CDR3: CASSQTGNVTQYF
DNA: TGTGCCAGCAGCCAGACTGGGAATGTGACCCAGTACTTC